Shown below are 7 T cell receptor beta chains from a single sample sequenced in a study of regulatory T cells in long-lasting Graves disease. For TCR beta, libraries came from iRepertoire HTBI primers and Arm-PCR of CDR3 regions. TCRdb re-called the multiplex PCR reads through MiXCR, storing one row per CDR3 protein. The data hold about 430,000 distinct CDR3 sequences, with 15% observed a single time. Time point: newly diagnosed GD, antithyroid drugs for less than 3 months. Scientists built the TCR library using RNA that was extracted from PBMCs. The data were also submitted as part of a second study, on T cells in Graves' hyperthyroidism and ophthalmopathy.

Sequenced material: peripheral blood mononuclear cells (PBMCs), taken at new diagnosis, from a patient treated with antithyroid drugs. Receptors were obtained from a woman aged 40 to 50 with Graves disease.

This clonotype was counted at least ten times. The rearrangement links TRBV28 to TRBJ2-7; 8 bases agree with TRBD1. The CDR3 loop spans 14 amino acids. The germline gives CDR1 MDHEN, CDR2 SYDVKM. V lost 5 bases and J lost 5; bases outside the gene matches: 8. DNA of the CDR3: TGTGCCAGCAGTCCACAGGACAGGGCGGACGAGCAGTACTTC. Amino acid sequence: CASSPQDRADEQYF.

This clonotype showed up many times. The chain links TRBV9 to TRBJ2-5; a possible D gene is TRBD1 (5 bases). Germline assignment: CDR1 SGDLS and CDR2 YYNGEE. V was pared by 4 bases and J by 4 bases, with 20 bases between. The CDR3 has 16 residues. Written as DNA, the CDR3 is TGTGCCAGCAGCCCGAGCAGGGAAGACCCTACAGAGACCCAGTACTTC. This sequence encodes CASSPSREDPTETQYF.

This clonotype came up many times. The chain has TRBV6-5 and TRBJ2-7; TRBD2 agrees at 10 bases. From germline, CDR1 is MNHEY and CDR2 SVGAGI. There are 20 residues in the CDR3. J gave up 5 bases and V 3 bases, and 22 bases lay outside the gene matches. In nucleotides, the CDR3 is TGTGCCAGCAGTTATCTCACCGCGGAGAACCCAGCGGGAGGGCGGAACGAGCAGTACTTC. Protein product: CASSYLTAENPAGGRNEQYF.

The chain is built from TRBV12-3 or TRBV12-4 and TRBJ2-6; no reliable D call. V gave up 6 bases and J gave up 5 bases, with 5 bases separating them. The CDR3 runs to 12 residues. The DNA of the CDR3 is TGTGCCAGCAGCGATCGGGCCAACGTCCTGACTTTC. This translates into CASSDRANVLTF.

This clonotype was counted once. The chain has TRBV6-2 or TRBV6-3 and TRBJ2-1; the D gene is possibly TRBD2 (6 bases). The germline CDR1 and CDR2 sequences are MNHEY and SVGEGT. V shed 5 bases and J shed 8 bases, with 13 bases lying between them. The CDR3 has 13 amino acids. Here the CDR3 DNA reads TGTGCCAGCAGTAAGGGACTCCGGGATGAGCAGTTCTTC. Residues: CASSKGLRDEQFF.

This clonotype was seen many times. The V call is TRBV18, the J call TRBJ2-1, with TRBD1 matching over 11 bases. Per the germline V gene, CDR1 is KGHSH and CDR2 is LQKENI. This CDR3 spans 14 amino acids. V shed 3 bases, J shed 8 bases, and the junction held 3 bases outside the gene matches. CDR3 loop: CASSPRTGGDEQFF. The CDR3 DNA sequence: TGTGCCAGCTCACCGCGGACAGGGGGCGATGAGCAGTTCTTC.

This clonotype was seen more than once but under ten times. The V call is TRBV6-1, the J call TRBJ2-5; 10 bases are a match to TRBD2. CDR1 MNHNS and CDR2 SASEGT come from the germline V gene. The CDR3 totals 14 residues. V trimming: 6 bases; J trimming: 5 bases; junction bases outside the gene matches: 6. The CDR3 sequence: CASRGGLAAETQYF. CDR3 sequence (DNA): TGTGCCAGCAGAGGTGGACTAGCGGCCGAGACCCAGTACTTC.